The following is a TCR beta chain sequence with its context. These data are taken from a study of blood T cell repertoires in COVID-19. The wider study: Collection of acute and convalescent COVID-19 samples took place in the United States, Italy and Spain.

Produced via immunoSEQ multiplex PCR; TCRdb's table is partial and in-frame only. The sample lists roughly 250,000 clones, roughly 84% occurring once. Trimming took 6 bases from V and 4 from J; bases not matched to a gene: 8. The CDR3 is 15 residues long. Germline loops: CDR1 MNHEY, CDR2 SVGEGT. The TCR originated in a human donor in a cohort sampled during active COVID-19. The sequencing input was peripheral blood. V usage is TRBV6-2 or TRBV6-3 and J usage is TRBJ2-2; 7 bases line up with TRBD1. CDR3 sequence reads: CASSLQGMGTGELFF. The CDR3 nucleotides are TGTGCCAGCAGCTTACAGGGGATGGGCACCGGGGAGCTGTTTTTT.